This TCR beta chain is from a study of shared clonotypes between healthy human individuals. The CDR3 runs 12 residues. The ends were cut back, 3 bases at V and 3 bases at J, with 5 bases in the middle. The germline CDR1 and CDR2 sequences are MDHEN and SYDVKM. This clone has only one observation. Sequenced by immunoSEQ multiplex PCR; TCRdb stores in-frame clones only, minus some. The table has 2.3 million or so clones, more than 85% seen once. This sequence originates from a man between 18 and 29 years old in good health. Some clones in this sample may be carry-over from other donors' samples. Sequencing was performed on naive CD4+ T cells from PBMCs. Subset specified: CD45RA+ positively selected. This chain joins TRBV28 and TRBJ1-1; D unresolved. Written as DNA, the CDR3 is TGTGCCAGCAGTTTTGGGTACACTGAAGCTTTCTTT. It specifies CASSFGYTEAFF.